The text below deals with one TCR beta chain. There were TCR beta CDR3 regions amplified from RNA transcripts. HTBI primers were the set used in a first-round RT-PCR of the TCR CDR3. TCRdb passed the multiplex PCR reads through MiXCR, listing each CDR3 protein once. Here the sample spans 370,000 or so distinct CDR3 sequences, approximately 25% being singletons. This sample was included in a study of T cells in Graves' hyperthyroidism and ophthalmopathy. Study-level background: Pretreatment peripheral blood was obtained at initial diagnosis.

If no ophthalmopathy progression occurred within 18 months, Graves' hyperthyroidism was stable. A patient was excluded if there was uncontrolled infection, other autoimmune disease, pregnancy or lactation. The CDR3 has 15 amino acids. The sequence was obtained from a man in his forties or fifties with Graves' hyperthyroidism. Sequencing was carried out using blood. The gene calls are TRBV12-3 or TRBV12-4 and TRBJ1-5; 7 nucleotides agree with TRBD1. The CDR3 spells CTNSWRAGGYQPQHF. CDR3 sequence (DNA): TGTACCAACAGTTGGCGGGCAGGGGGGTACCAGCCCCAGCATTTT.